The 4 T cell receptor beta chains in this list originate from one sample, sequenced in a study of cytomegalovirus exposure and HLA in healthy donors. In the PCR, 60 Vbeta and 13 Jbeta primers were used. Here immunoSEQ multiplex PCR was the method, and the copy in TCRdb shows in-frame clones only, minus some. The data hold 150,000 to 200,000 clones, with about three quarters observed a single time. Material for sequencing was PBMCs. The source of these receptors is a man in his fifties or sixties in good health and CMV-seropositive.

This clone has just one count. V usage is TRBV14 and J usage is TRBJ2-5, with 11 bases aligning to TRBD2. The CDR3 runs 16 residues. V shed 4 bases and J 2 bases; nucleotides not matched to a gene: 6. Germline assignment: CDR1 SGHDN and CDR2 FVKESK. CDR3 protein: CASSPTSGGRQETQYF. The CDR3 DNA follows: TGTGCCAGCAGCCCCACTAGCGGGGGCCGACAAGAGACCCAGTACTTC.

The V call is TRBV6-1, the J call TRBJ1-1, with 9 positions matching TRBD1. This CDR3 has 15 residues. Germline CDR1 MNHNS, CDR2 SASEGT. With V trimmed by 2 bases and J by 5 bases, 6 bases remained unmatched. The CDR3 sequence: CASSELQGARTEAFF. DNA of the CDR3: TGTGCCAGCAGTGAATTACAGGGGGCAAGAACTGAAGCTTTCTTT.

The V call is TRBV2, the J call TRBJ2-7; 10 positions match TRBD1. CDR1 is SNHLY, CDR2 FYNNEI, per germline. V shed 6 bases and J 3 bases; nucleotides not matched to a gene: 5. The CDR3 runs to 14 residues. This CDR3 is CASRPGQGYYEQYF. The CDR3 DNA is TGTGCCAGCAGACCGGGACAGGGGTACTACGAGCAGTACTTC.

The CDR3 DNA reads TGTGCCAGCAGCTTAGACCGGGATCAGCCCCAGCATTTT. Translating gives CASSLDRDQPQHF. The chain joins TRBV11-1 to TRBJ1-5; no clear D. V shed 1 base and J shed 5 bases, with 6 bases lying between them. There are 13 residues in the CDR3. Per the germline V gene, CDR1 is SGHAT and CDR2 is FQDESV (reference sequence).